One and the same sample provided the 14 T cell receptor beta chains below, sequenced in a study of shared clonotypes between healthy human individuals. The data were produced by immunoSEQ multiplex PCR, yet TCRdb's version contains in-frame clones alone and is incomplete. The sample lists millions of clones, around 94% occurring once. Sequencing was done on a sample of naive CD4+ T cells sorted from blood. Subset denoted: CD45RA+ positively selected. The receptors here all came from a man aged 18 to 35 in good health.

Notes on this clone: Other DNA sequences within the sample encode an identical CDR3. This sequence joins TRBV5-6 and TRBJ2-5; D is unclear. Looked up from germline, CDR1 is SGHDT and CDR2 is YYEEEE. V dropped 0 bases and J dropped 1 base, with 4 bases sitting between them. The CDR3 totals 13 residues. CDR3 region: CASSLGPQETQYF. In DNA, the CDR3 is TGTGCCAGCAGCTTGGGGCCCCAAGAGACCCAGTACTTC.

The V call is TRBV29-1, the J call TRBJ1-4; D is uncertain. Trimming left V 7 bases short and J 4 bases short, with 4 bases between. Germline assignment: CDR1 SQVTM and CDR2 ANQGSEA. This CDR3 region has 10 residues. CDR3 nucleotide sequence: TGCAGCGCCATTAATGAAAAACTGTTTTTT. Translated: CSAINEKLFF.

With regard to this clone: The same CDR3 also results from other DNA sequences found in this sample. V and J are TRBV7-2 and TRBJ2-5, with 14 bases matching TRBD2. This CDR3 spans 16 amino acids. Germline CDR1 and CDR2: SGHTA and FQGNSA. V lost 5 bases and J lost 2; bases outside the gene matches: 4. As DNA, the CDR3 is TGTGCCAGCAGCCCCAGACTAGCGGGGGGGCAAGAGACCCAGTACTTC. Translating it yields CASSPRLAGGQETQYF.

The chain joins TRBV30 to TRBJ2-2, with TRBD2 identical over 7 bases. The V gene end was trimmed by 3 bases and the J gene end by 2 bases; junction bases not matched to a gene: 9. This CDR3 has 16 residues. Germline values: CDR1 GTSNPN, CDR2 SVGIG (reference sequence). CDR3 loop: CAWRLGRPSNTGELFF. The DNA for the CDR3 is TGTGCCTGGAGGCTCGGGAGGCCGTCAAACACCGGGGAGCTGTTTTTT.

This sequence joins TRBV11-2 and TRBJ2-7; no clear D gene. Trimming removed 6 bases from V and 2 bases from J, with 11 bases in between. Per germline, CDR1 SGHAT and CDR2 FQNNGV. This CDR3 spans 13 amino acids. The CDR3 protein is CASRLTGAYEQYF. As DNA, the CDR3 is TGTGCCAGCAGGTTGACGGGTGCCTACGAGCAGTACTTC. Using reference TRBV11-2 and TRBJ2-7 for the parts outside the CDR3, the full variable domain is EAGVAQSPRYKIIEKRQSVAFWCNPISGHATLYWYQQILGQGPKLLIQFQNNGVVDDSQLPKDRFSAERLKGVDSTLKIQPAKLEDSAVYLCASRLTGAYEQYFGPGTRLTVT.

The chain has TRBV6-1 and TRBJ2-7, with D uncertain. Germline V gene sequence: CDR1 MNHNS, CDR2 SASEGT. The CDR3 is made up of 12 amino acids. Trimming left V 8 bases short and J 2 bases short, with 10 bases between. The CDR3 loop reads CASSRGAYEQYF. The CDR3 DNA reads TGTGCCAGCTCCCGTGGGGCCTACGAGCAGTACTTC.

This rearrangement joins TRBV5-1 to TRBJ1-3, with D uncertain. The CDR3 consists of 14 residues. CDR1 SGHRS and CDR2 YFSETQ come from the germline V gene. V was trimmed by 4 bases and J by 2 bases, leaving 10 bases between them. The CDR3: CASSPDVTGNTIYF. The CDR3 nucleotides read TGCGCCAGCAGCCCGGACGTGACTGGAAACACCATATATTTT.

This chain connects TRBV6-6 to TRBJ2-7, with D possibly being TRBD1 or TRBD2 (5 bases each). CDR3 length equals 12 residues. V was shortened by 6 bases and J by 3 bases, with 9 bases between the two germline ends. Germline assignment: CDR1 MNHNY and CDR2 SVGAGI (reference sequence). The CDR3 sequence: CASSRDDYEQYF. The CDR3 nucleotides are TGTGCCAGCAGCCGGGACGACTACGAGCAGTACTTC.

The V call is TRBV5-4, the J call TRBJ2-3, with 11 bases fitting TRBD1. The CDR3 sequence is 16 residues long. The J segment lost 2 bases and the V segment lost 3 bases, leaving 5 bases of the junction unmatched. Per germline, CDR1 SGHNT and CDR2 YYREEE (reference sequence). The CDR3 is CASSYGQGATTDTQYF. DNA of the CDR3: TGTGCCAGCAGCTACGGACAGGGGGCGACCACAGATACGCAGTATTTT.

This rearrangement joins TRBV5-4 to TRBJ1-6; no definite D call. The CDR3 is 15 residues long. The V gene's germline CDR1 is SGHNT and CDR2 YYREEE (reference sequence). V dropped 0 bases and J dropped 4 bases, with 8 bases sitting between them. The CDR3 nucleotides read TGTGCCAGCAGCTTGGTGTCAGAGTATAATTCACCCCTCCACTTT. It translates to CASSLVSEYNSPLHF. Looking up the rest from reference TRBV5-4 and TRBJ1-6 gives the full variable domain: ETGVTQSPTHLIKTRGQQVTLRCSSQSGHNTVSWYQQALGQGPQFIFQYYREEENGRGNFPPRFSGLQFPNYSSELNVNALELDDSALYLCASSLVSEYNSPLHFGNGTRLTVT.

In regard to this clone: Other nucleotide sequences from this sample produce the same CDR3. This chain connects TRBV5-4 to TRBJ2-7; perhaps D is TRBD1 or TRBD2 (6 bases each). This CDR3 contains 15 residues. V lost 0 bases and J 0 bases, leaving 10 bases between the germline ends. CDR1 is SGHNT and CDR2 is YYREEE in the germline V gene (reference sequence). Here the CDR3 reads CASSLAGASSYEQYF. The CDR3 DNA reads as TGTGCCAGCAGCTTGGCGGGGGCCTCCTCCTACGAGCAGTACTTC.

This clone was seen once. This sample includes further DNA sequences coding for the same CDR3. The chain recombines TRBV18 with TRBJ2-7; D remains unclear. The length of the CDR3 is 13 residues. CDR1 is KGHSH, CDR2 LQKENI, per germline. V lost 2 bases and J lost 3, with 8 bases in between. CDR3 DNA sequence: TGTGCCAGCTCACCAGGGGTTGGCTACGAGCAGTACTTC. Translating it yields CASSPGVGYEQYF.

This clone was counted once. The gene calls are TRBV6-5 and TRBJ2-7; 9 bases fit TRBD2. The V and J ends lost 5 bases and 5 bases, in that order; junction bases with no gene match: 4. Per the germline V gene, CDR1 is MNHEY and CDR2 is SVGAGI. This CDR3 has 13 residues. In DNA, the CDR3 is TGTGCCAGCAGTCCCGCGGGGGGGAACGAGCAGTACTTC. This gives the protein CASSPAGGNEQYF.

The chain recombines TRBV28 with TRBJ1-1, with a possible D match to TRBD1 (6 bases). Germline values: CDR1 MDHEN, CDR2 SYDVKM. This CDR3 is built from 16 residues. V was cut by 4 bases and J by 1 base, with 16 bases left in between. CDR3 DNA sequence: TGTGCCAGCAGTTGGATTTCCAGGGGCCCGAACACTGAAGCTTTCTTT. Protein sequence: CASSWISRGPNTEAFF. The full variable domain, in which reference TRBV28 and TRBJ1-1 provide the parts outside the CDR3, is DVKVTQSSRYLVKRTGEKVFLECVQDMDHENMFWYRQDPGLGLRLIYFSYDVKMKEKGDIPEGYSVSREKKERFSLILESASTNQTSMYLCASSWISRGPNTEAFFGQGTRLTVV.